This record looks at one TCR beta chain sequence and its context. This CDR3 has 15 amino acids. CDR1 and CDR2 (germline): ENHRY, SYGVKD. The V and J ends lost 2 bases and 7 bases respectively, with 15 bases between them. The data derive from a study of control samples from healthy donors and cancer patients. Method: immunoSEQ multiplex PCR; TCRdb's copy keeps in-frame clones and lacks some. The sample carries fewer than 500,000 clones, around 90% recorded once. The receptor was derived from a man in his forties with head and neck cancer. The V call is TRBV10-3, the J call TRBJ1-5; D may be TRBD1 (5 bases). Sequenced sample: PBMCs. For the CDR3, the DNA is TGTGCCATCAGTGAGGGGGACGGCCCGGGGCAGCCCCAGCATTTT. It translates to CAISEGDGPGQPQHF.